This entry lists 3 T cell receptor beta chains sequenced from one sample in a study of blood T cell repertoires in COVID-19. Generated by immunoSEQ multiplex PCR, the TCRdb table keeps only in-frame clones and is missing some. The sample has some 50,000 clones, about nine tenths seen once. The sample taken for sequencing was peripheral blood. Receptors originate from a man aged 35-49 years with acute or convalescent COVID-19.

The chain has TRBV5-1 and TRBJ1-2, with TRBD1 as a possible D gene (6 bases). With 0 bases removed from V and 2 bases from J, the gap between germline ends came to 8 bases. The length of the CDR3 is 14 residues. The germline CDR1 and CDR2 sequences are SGHRS and YFSETQ. This CDR3 is CASSLGTENYGYTF. As DNA, the CDR3 is TGCGCCAGCAGCTTGGGGACAGAGAACTATGGCTACACCTTC. The full variable domain, completed using reference TRBV5-1 and TRBJ1-2, is KAGVTQTPRYLIKTRGQQVTLSCSPISGHRSVSWYQQTPGQGLQFLFEYFSETQRNKGNFPGRFSGRQFSNSRSEMNVSTLELGDSALYLCASSLGTENYGYTFGSGTRLTVV.

The rearrangement links TRBV21-1 to TRBJ2-1; the DNA was not compared with TRBD2, the D call given in the table. TRBV21-1 is a pseudogene locus. The CDR3 runs 16 residues. This CDR3 reads CARNRCIADSYNEQFF. For the CDR3, the DNA is TGTGCCAGAAACCGATGTATAGCGGACTCCTACAATGAGCAGTTCTTC.

About this clone: The sample holds other DNA sequences that translate to the same CDR3. J is TRBJ1-5 and V is TRBV15, with 8 bases matching TRBD1. Germline trimming cut 4 bases from V and 0 bases from J; bases unmatched to any gene: 2. Looked up from germline, CDR1 is LNHNV and CDR2 is YYDKDF (reference sequence). This CDR3 comprises 15 residues. The CDR3 is CATSIDRGSNQPQHF. CDR3 nucleotide sequence: TGTGCCACCAGCATAGACAGGGGTAGCAATCAGCCCCAGCATTTT. The full variable domain, in which reference TRBV15 and TRBJ1-5 provide the parts outside the CDR3, is DAMVIQNPRYQVTQFGKPVTLSCSQTLNHNVMYWYQQKSSQAPKLLFHYYDKDFNNEADTPDNFQSRRPNTSFCFLDIRSPGLGDTAMYLCATSIDRGSNQPQHFGDGTRLSIL.